This TCR beta chain is drawn from a study of blood T cell repertoires in COVID-19. At the level of the study: Sample material is recorded as cDNA or gDNA derived from T cells, B-cell-depleted T cells, or PBMCs.

In the original analysis: It was from reference gene primer amplification that nucleated cell counts were estimated. The repertoire was sequenced with immunoSEQ multiplex PCR; TCRdb's copy has only in-frame clones and lacks some. The V and J calls and clone size were taken over from that table, and D and trimming were inferred from the DNA. This table has some 330,000 clones, 85% to 90% appearing once. The age range of participants was about 18 to 90 years, with residence in about two dozen US areas. The sample holds a few counts of this clone. Other DNA sequences in this specimen translate into the identical CDR3. In germline, CDR1 is MDHEN, CDR2 SYDVKM. J was trimmed by 0 bases and V by 2 bases; bases with no gene match: 2. The CDR3 is made up of 16 amino acids.

The J gene is TRBJ1-1, the V gene TRBV28, with 11 nucleotides matching TRBD1. This clonotype was sampled from a man aged 25 to 40 who had recovered from COVID-19. Source material: PBMCs or T cells enriched from blood (not recorded which). The CDR3 DNA follows: TGTGCCAGCAGTTTACGGACAGGGGGCTTGAACACTGAAGCTTTCTTT. Translated, it gives CASSLRTGGLNTEAFF.